One sample yielded the 17 T cell receptor beta chains listed below, sequenced in a study of T cells in Graves' hyperthyroidism and ophthalmopathy. RNA transcripts served as the template for amplifying TCR beta CDR3 regions. An initial round of RT-PCR targeting the TCR CDR3 relied on the HTBI primer set. TCRdb redid the calling of the multiplex PCR reads with MiXCR, one entry per CDR3 protein. The data show about 560,000 distinct CDR3 sequences, over 15% seen once. Sequencing used blood. The receptors shown here come from a woman aged 18-35 years with Graves' hyperthyroidism.

Only a few counts were recorded for this clonotype. The rearrangement links TRBV14 to TRBJ2-3, with 8 bases aligning to TRBD2. Germline CDR1 SGHDN, CDR2 FVKESK. V gave up 0 bases and J gave up 2 bases; unmatched junction bases: 16. The CDR3 sequence is 20 residues long. The CDR3 here is CASSQDIAMGLSGVTDTQYF. The CDR3, as DNA: TGTGCCAGCAGCCAAGATATCGCCATGGGACTTAGCGGGGTCACAGATACGCAGTATTTT. Full variable domain (missing parts from reference TRBV14 and TRBJ2-3): EAGVTQFPSHSVIEKGQTVTLRCDPISGHDNLYWYRRVMGKEIKFLLHFVKESKQDESGMPNNRFLAERTGGTYSTLKVQPAELEDSGVYFCASSQDIAMGLSGVTDTQYFGPGTRLTVL.

This chain uses TRBV7-9 with TRBJ1-6; 9 bases fit TRBD1. The CDR3 has 15 residues. In germline, CDR1 is SEHNR, CDR2 FQNEAQ (reference sequence). J gave up 10 bases and V 6 bases, and 10 bases lay outside the gene matches. In nucleotides, the CDR3 is TGTGCCAGCAGTTGGGGGGGACAGGGAAGCTCACCCCTCCACTTT. Translation: CASSWGGQGSSPLHF.

This clonotype showed up many times. This chain links TRBV27 with TRBJ2-7; D gene uncertain. Germline V gene lookup returns CDR1 MNHEY and CDR2 SMNVEV (reference sequence). The CDR3 loop spans 13 amino acids. The V end lost 4 bases, the J end lost 3 bases, and 10 bases lay between the germline ends. The CDR3 reads CASSSLDRYEQYF. The CDR3 DNA reads as TGTGCCAGCAGTTCCCTAGACCGCTACGAGCAGTACTTC.

This clonotype was detected a few times. This chain connects TRBV6-1 to TRBJ2-5; D perhaps matches TRBD1 (6 bases). The CDR3 runs 14 residues. V lost 4 bases and J 9 bases, leaving 18 bases between the germline ends. Germline V gives CDR1 MNHNS, CDR2 SASEGT. CDR3 sequence reads: CASSGGGPTGAQYF. The CDR3 DNA sequence: TGTGCCAGCAGTGGTGGGGGCCCCACCGGGGCCCAGTACTTC.

This clonotype was seen ten or more times. The chain has TRBV5-1 and TRBJ1-1, with 8 bases matching TRBD1. V was clipped by 4 bases and J by 5 bases; unmatched bases: 10. CDR1 is SGHRS and CDR2 is YFSETQ in the germline V gene. The CDR3 has 15 residues. CDR3 nucleotides: TGCGCCAGCAGCCTGCGACAGGGGCCATGGACTGAAGCTTTCTTT. This sequence encodes CASSLRQGPWTEAFF.

This clonotype showed up just a few times. V is TRBV6-5 and J is TRBJ1-1; D unclear. Germline V lookup: CDR1 MNHEY, CDR2 SVGAGI. This CDR3 has 14 residues. V gave up 2 bases and J gave up 11 bases, with 18 bases separating them. This CDR3 is CASSYPSGSWMAFF. CDR3 DNA: TGTGCCAGCAGTTACCCTTCCGGCAGCTGGATGGCTTTCTTT.

This clonotype was picked up a small number of times. The rearrangement joins TRBV12-3 or TRBV12-4 to TRBJ1-2; TRBD1 might be the D (5 bases). The V end lost 1 base, the J end lost 5 bases, and 11 bases lay between the germline ends. The CDR3 runs 14 residues. The CDR3 loop reads CASSLGQQAYGYTF. The CDR3 region has the DNA TGTGCCAGCAGTTTAGGACAACAGGCTTATGGCTACACCTTC.

The chain employs TRBV4-3 and TRBJ1-1, with D maybe TRBD1 (6 bases). The CDR3 is made up of 14 amino acids. With 0 bases removed from V and 2 bases from J, the gap between germline ends came to 7 bases. CDR1 is LGHNA, CDR2 YSLEER, per germline. The CDR3 here is CASSQDGTNTEAFF. CDR3 coding DNA: TGCGCCAGCAGCCAAGATGGGACAAACACTGAAGCTTTCTTT.

This sequence joins TRBV6-1 and TRBJ2-1; 12 bases match TRBD2. With V trimmed by 6 bases and J by 10 bases, 7 bases remained unmatched. CDR1 and CDR2 (germline): MNHNS, SASEGT. This CDR3 has 14 amino acids. CDR3 amino acids: CASSPWTSGIEQFF. The CDR3 DNA sequence: TGTGCCAGCAGCCCTTGGACTAGCGGGATAGAGCAGTTCTTC.

This clonotype was seen at least ten times. The V call is TRBV2, the J call TRBJ1-6; D is unresolved. The CDR3 runs to 16 residues. V lost 5 bases and J 8 bases, leaving 19 bases between the germline ends. CDR1 SNHLY and CDR2 FYNNEI come from the germline V gene. The CDR3 protein is CASSFLREHGYSPLHF. CDR3 nucleotide sequence: TGTGCCAGCAGTTTCTTGAGGGAACATGGCTATTCACCCCTCCACTTT.

This clonotype was counted a few times. The genes are TRBV9 and TRBJ1-1, with D perhaps TRBD1 (5 bases). The CDR3 length is 15 residues. Germline assignment: CDR1 SGDLS and CDR2 YYNGEE. The germline V and J ends were trimmed by 5 bases and 4 bases, with 18 bases remaining between them. CDR3 DNA sequence: TGTGCCAGCAGAGCCGGCTCCGGGGCGGGCACTGAAGCTTTCTTT. This codes for CASRAGSGAGTEAFF.

This clonotype was counted a few times. This chain connects TRBV13 to TRBJ1-4, with TRBD1 as a possible D gene (6 bases). The CDR3 is 15 amino acids. CDR1 and CDR2 from the germline V gene are PRHDT and FYEKMQ (reference sequence). The V gene lost 5 bases and the J gene lost 9 bases, with 19 bases spanning the gap. The CDR3 region is CASSQQGSADQKLFF. Here the CDR3 DNA reads TGTGCCAGCAGCCAACAGGGCTCTGCGGATCAAAAACTGTTTTTT.

J is TRBJ2-5 and V is TRBV9, with TRBD2 identical over 15 bases. The J segment lost 4 bases and the V segment lost 7 bases, leaving 14 bases of the junction unmatched. The CDR3 is 18 amino acids. Germline V gene sequence: CDR1 SGDLS, CDR2 YYNGEE. CDR3: CASGLNRGLAGGGETQYF. The CDR3 nucleotides are TGTGCCAGCGGCCTTAACCGGGGACTAGCGGGAGGAGGAGAGACCCAGTACTTC.

This clonotype was found a few times. The V call is TRBV12-5, the J call TRBJ2-3, with a weak D call TRBD1 (5 bases). Germline-derived CDR1 and CDR2 are LGHNT and FRNRAP. The V gene lost 2 bases and the J gene lost 1 base, with 10 bases spanning the gap. The CDR3 sequence is 15 residues long. The CDR3 nucleotides are TGTGCTAGTGGTTTGAACTCACAGGGCACAGATACGCAGTATTTT. Its protein is CASGLNSQGTDTQYF.

The sample holds a few counts of this clonotype. The genes are TRBV7-8 and TRBJ1-6; D is undetermined. The germline V and J ends were trimmed by 7 bases and 3 bases, with 7 bases remaining between them. Germline V CDR1 and CDR2: SGHVS, FQNEAQ. This CDR3 has 13 residues. CDR3 bases: TGTGCCAGCACCAGCCACTATAATTCACCCCTCCACTTT. This gives the protein CASTSHYNSPLHF.

This chain joins TRBV24-1 and TRBJ2-5, with 11 nucleotides matching TRBD1. CDR3 length equals 16 residues. The trim removed 4 bases at V and 5 bases at J, leaving 8 bases unmatched. Germline V lookup: CDR1 KGHDR, CDR2 SFDVKD. The CDR3 loop is CATSDIGQGALETQYF. DNA of the CDR3: TGTGCCACCAGTGACATCGGACAGGGGGCGCTTGAGACCCAGTACTTC.

This clonotype showed up many times. The genes are TRBV3-1 and TRBJ1-1; TRBD1 might be the D (5 bases). CDR1 LGHDT and CDR2 YNNKEL come from the germline V gene (reference sequence). V lost 6 bases to trimming and J lost 0 bases, with 11 bases between them. The CDR3 loop spans 14 amino acids. The CDR3 spells CASRPGHLNTEAFF. The CDR3 DNA reads TGTGCCAGCAGGCCCGGACACTTGAACACTGAAGCTTTCTTT. Combining the CDR3 with reference TRBV3-1 and TRBJ1-1 gives the whole variable domain DTAVSQTPKYLVTQMGNDKSIKCEQNLGHDTMYWYKQDSKKFLKIMFSYNNKELIINETVPNRFSPKSPDKAHLNLHINSLELGDSAVYFCASRPGHLNTEAFFGQGTRLTVV.